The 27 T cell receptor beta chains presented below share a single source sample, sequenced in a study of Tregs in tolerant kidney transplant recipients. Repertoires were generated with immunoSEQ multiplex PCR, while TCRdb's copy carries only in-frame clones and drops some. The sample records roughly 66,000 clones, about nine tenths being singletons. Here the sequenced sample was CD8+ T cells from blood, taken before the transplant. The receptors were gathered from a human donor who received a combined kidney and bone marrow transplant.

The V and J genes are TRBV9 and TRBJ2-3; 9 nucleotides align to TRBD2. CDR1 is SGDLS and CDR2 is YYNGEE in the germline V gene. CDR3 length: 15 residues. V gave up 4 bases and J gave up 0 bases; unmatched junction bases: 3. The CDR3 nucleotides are TGTGCCAGCAGCCCGACTAGCGGTAGCACAGATACGCAGTATTTT. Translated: CASSPTSGSTDTQYF.

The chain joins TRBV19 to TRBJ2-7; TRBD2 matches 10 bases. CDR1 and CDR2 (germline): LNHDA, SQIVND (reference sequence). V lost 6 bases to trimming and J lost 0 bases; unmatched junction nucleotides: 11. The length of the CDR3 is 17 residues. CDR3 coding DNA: TGTGCCAGTAGCCCGACTAGCGGGCCTACAAACTCCTACGAGCAGTACTTC. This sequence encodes CASSPTSGPTNSYEQYF. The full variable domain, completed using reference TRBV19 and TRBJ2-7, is DGGITQSPKYLFRKEGQNVTLSCEQNLNHDAMYWYRQDPGQGLRLIYYSQIVNDFQKGDIAEGYSVSREKKESFPLTVTSAQKNPTAFYLCASSPTSGPTNSYEQYFGPGTRLTVT.

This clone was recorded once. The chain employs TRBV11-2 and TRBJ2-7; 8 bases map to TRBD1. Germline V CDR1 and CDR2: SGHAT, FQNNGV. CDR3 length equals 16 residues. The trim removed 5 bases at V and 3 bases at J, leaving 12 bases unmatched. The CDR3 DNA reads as TGTGCCAGCAGCCCTCTGAGGCGGGACAGGATCTACGAGCAGTACTTC. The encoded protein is CASSPLRRDRIYEQYF. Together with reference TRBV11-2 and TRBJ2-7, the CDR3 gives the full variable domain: EAGVAQSPRYKIIEKRQSVAFWCNPISGHATLYWYQQILGQGPKLLIQFQNNGVVDDSQLPKDRFSAERLKGVDSTLKIQPAKLEDSAVYLCASSPLRRDRIYEQYFGPGTRLTVT.

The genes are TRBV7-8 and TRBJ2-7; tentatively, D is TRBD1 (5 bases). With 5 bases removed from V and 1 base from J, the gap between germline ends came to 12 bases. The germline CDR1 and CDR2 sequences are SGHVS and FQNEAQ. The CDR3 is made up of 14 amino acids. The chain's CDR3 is CASSPRQRSYEQYF. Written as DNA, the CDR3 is TGTGCCAGCAGCCCACGACAGCGATCCTACGAGCAGTACTTC.

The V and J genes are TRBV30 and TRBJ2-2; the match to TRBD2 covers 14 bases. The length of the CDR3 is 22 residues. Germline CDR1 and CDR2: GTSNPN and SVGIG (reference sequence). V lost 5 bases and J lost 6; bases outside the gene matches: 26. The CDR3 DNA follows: TGTGCCTGGCCGGATCGGACCCTTATCATGACTAGCGGGAGGGTAATGGCCGGGGAGCTGTTTTTT. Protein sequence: CAWPDRTLIMTSGRVMAGELFF.

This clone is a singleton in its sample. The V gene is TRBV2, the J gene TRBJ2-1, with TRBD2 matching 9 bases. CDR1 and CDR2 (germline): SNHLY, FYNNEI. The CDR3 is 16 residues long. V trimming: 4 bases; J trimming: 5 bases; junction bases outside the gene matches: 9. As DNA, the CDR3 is TGTGCCAGCAGTGTGATTAGCGGGGGCACTAACAATGAGCAGTTCTTC. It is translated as CASSVISGGTNNEQFF.

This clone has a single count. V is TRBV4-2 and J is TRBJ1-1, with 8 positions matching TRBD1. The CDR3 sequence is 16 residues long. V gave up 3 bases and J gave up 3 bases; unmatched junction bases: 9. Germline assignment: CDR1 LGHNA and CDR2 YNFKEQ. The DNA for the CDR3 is TGTGCCAGCAGCCAGGGAACCGGACAGGGCGACACTGAAGCTTTCTTT. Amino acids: CASSQGTGQGDTEAFF.

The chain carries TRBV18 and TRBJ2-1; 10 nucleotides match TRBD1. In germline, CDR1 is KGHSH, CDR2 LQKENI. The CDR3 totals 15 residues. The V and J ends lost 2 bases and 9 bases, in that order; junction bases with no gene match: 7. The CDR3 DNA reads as TGTGCCAGCTCACCAAAGACAGGGGGCACGGCTGAGCAGTTCTTC. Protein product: CASSPKTGGTAEQFF.

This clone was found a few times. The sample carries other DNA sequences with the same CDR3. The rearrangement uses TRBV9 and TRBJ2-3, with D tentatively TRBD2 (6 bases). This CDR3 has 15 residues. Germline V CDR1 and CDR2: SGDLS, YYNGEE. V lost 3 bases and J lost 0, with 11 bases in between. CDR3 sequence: CASSASGLSTDTQYF. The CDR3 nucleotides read TGTGCCAGCAGCGCCAGCGGGTTAAGCACAGATACGCAGTATTTT.

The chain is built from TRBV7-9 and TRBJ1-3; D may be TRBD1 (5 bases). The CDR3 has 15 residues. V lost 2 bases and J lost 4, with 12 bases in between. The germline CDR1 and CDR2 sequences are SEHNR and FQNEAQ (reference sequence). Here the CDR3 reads CASSLNGGPGNTIYF. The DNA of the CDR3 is TGTGCCAGCAGCTTAAACGGGGGACCAGGAAACACCATATATTTT.

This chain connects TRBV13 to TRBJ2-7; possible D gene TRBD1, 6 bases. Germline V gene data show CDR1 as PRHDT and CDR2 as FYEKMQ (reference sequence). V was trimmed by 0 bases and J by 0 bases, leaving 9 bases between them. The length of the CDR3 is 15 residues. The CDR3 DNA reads TGTGCCAGCAGCTTAGGCAGGACAGTCTCCTACGAGCAGTACTTC. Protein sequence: CASSLGRTVSYEQYF.

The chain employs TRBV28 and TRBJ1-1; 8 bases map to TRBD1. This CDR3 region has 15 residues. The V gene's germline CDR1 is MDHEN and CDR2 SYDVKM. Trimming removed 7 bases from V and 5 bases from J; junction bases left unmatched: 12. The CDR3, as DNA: TGTGCCAGCATCAACCCAGGGGGCGCGGGGACTGAAGCTTTCTTT. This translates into CASINPGGAGTEAFF. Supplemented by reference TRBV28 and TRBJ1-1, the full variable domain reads DVKVTQSSRYLVKRTGEKVFLECVQDMDHENMFWYRQDPGLGLRLIYFSYDVKMKEKGDIPEGYSVSREKKERFSLILESASTNQTSMYLCASINPGGAGTEAFFGQGTRLTVV.

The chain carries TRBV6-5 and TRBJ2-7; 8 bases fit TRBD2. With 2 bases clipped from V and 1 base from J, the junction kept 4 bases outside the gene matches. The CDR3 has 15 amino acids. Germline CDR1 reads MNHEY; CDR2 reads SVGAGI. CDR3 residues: CASSYMAGGSYEQYF. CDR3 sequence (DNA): TGTGCCAGCAGTTACATGGCGGGAGGTTCCTACGAGCAGTACTTC.

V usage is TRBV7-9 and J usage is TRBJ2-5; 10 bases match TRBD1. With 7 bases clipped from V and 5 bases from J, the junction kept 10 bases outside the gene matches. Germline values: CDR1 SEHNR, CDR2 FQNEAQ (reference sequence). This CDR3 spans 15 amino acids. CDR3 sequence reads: CASTTRDRGRETQYF. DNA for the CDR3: TGTGCCAGCACCACCCGGGACAGGGGCCGCGAGACCCAGTACTTC. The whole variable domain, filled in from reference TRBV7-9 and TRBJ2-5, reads DTGVSQNPRHKITKRGQNVTFRCDPISEHNRLYWYRQTLGQGPEFLTYFQNEAQLEKSRLLSDRFSAERPKGSFSTLEIQRTEQGDSAMYLCASTTRDRGRETQYFGPGTRLLVL.

CDR3 nucleotide sequence: TGTGCCAGCAGCGAGGGGGACGGGAACACTGAAGCTTTCTTT. The encoded protein is CASSEGDGNTEAFF. The chain is built from TRBV2 and TRBJ1-1; tentatively, D is TRBD1 (6 bases). CDR1 and CDR2 from the germline V gene are SNHLY and FYNNEI. The CDR3 consists of 14 residues. Trimming removed 6 bases from V and 1 base from J, with 12 bases in between. The whole variable domain, filled in from reference TRBV2 and TRBJ1-1, reads EPEVTQTPSHQVTQMGQEVILRCVPISNHLYFYWYRQILGQKVEFLVSFYNNEISEKSEIFDDQFSVERPDGSNFTLKIRSTKLEDSAMYFCASSEGDGNTEAFFGQGTRLTVV.

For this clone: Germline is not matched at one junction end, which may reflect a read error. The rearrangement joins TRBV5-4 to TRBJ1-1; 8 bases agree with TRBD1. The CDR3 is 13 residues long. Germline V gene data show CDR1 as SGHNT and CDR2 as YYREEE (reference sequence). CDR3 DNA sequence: TGTGCCAGCAGCTTTACAGGGGGACCTGAAGCTTCCTTT. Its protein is CASSFTGGPEASF.

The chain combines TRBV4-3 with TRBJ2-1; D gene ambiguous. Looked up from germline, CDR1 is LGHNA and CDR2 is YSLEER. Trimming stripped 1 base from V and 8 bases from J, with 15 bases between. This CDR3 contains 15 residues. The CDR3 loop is CASSQAVSLLDEQFF. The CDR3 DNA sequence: TGCGCCAGCAGCCAAGCTGTATCACTACTCGATGAGCAGTTCTTC.

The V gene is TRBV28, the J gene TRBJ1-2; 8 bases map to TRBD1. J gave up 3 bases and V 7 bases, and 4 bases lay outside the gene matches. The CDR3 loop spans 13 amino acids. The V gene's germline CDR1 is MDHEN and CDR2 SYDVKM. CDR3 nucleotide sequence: TGTGCCAGCACAGTGACAGGGGACTATGGCTACACCTTC. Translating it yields CASTVTGDYGYTF.

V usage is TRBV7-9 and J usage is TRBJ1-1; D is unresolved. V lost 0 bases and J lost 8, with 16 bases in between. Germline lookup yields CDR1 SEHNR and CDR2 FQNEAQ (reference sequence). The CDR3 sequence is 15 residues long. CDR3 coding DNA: TGTGCCAGCAGCTTAGCGCTTGATGTTCGTCAGGAAGCTTTCTTT. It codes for CASSLALDVRQEAFF.

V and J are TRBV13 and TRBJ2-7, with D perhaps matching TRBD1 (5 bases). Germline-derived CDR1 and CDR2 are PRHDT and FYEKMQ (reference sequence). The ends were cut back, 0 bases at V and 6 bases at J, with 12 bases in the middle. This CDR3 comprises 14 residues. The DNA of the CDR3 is TGTGCCAGCAGCTTAGGACGTCAGGGTTCCGAGCAGTACTTC. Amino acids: CASSLGRQGSEQYF.

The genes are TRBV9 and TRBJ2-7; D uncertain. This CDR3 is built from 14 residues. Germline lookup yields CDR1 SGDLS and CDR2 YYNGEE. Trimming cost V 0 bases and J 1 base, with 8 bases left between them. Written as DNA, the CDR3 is TGTGCCAGCAGCGTAGGATCACTTTCCTACGAGCAGTACTTC. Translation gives CASSVGSLSYEQYF.

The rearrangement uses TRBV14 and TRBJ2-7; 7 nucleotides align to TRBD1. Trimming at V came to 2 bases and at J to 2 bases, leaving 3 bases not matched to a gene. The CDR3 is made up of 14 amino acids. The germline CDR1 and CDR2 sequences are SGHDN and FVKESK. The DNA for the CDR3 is TGTGCCAGCAGCCAATGGGACAGAGCCTACGAGCAGTACTTC. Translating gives CASSQWDRAYEQYF.

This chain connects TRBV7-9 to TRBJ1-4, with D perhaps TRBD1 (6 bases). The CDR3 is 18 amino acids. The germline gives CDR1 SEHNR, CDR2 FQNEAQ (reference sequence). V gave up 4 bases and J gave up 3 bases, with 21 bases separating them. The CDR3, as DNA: TGTGCCAGCAGCTGGACGGGCAGGGGCCCGATCTCTAATGAAAAACTGTTTTTT. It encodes CASSWTGRGPISNEKLFF.

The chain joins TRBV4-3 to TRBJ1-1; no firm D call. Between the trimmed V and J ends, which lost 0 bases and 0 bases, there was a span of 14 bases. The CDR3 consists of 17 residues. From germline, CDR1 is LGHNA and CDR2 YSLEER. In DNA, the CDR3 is TGCGCCAGCAGCCAAGATGGTGAGGGTGTAATGAACACTGAAGCTTTCTTT. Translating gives CASSQDGEGVMNTEAFF.

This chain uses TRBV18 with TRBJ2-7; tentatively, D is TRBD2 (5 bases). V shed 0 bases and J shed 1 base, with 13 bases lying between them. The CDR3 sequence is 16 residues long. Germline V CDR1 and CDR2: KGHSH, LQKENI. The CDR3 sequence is CASSPPKGSLSYEQYF. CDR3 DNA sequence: TGTGCCAGCTCACCACCGAAAGGGAGCCTATCCTACGAGCAGTACTTC.

The CDR3 region has the DNA TGTGCCAGCAGTTTCTTTCCGCCAGGAGCGGGAGAGTTCGAGCAGTACTTC. Translating it yields CASSFFPPGAGEFEQYF. The chain has TRBV27 and TRBJ2-7; the match to TRBD2 covers 8 bases. After removal of 3 bases from V and 6 bases from J, the junction contained 16 bases not matched to a gene. The germline CDR1 and CDR2 sequences are MNHEY and SMNVEV (reference sequence). CDR3 length: 17 amino acids.

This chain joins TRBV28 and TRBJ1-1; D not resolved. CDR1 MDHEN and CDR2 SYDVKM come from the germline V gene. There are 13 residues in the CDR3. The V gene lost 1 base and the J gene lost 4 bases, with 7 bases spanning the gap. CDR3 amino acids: CASSLSPLTEAFF. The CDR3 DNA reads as TGTGCCAGCAGTTTATCCCCACTCACTGAAGCTTTCTTT. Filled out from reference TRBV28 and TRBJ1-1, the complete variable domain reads DVKVTQSSRYLVKRTGEKVFLECVQDMDHENMFWYRQDPGLGLRLIYFSYDVKMKEKGDIPEGYSVSREKKERFSLILESASTNQTSMYLCASSLSPLTEAFFGQGTRLTVV.